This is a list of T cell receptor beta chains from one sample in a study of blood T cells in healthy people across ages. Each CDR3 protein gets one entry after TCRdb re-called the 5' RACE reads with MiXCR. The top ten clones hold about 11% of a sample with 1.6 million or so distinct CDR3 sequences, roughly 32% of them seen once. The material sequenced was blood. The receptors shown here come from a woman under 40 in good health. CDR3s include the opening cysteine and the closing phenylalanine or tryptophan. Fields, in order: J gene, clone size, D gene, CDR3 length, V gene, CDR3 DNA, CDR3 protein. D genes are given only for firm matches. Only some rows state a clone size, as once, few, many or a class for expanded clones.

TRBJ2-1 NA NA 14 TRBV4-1 TGCGCCAGCAGCCAAGGTGGTTACTACAATGAGCAGTTCTTC CASSQGGYYNEQFF
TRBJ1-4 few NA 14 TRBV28 TGTGCCAGCAGTTTGACAGGCCGGTTTGAAAAACTGTTTTTT CASSLTGRFEKLFF
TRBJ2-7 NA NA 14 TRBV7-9 TGTGCCAGCAGCTCGCCCGGGACACGGGACGAGCAGTACTTC CASSSPGTRDEQYF
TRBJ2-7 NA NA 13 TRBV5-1 TGCGCCAGCCGGAGGGGGACAGACTACGAGCAGTACTTC CASRRGTDYEQYF
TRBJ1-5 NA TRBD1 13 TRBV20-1 TGCAGTGCTCGCCGACAGGGGCCTCAGCCCCAGCATTTT CSARRQGPQPQHF
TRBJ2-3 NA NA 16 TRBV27 TGTGCCAGCAGTTTATCGTATGGCGGTAGCACAGATACGCAGTATTTT CASSLSYGGSTDTQYF
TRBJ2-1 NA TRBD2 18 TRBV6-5 TGTGCCAGCAGTTACCCGGTTAGCGGGACCCTTAAGGACAATGAGCAGTTCTTC CASSYPVSGTLKDNEQFF
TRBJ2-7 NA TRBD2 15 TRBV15 TGTGCCACCAGCGCCCTAGCGGGACCCCACTACGAGCAGTACTTC CATSALAGPHYEQYF
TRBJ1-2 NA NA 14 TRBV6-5 TGTGCCAGCAGTACACAGCCGGGAGCCTATGGCTACACCTTC CASSTQPGAYGYTF
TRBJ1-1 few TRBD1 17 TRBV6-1 TGTGCCAGCAGTGAAGAGGGGACAGGGCGGGTGAACACTGAAGCTTTCTTT CASSEEGTGRVNTEAFF
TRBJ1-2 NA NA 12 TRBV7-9 TGTGCCAGCAGAGCAGGAAGCTATGGCTACACCTTC CASRAGSYGYTF
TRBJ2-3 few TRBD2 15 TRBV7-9 TGTGCCAGCAGCCCCGGGGGGGCAGGAACAGATACGCAGTATTTT CASSPGGAGTDTQYF